This T cell receptor (beta chain) was identified in a study of human T cells and chemical hapten exposure. The wider study: Upper-back patch tests with 0.01% DPC were read at 6 days.

Findings of the study overall: As the donors had alopecia, their immune response may differ from healthy people's.

Time point noted: pre-sensitization, week 0. Described treatment: therapeutic diphenylcyclopropenone sensitization with weekly scalp DPC. Unfractionated whole blood served as the source for total RNA extraction. Germline V gene sequence: CDR1 SGHTA, CDR2 FQGNSA. The ends were cut back, 0 bases at V and 2 bases at J, with 10 bases in the middle. CDR3 size: 15 residues. As for this clonotype: Its antigen is undetermined.

TCRdb redid the calling of the RACE reads with MiXCR, one entry per CDR3 protein. The sample shows 190,000 or so distinct CDR3 sequences, 25% to 30% of them seen only once. This receptor was obtained from a woman aged 30 to 39 with alopecia areata. Some clones in this sample may be carry-over from other donors' samples. Material: whole blood, obtained in connection with sensitization to the hapten diphenylcyclopropenone (DPC). V and J are TRBV7-2 and TRBJ1-2, with a possible D match to TRBD1 (6 bases). The CDR3 loop is CASSLATRGNYGYTF. The CDR3 nucleotides are TGTGCCAGCAGCTTAGCTACGAGGGGGAACTATGGCTACACCTTC. Using reference TRBV7-2 and TRBJ1-2 for the parts outside the CDR3, the full variable domain is GAGVSQSPSNKVTEKGKDVELRCDPISGHTALYWYRQSLGQGLEFLIYFQGNSAPDKSGLPSDRFSAERTGGSVSTLTIQRTQQEDSAVYLCASSLATRGNYGYTFGSGTRLTVV.